This T cell receptor (beta chain) originates from a study of Ad26.COV2.S vaccination and SARS-CoV-2 variants. With 1 base removed from V and 5 bases from J, the gap between germline ends came to 8 bases. CDR3 size: 14 residues. Germline V CDR1 and CDR2: ENHRY, SYGVKD. Described treatment: over 15 received Ad26.COV2.S at low or high dose, single or two shots; roughly five received placebo; per-sample allocation not given. Samples were taken on day 63 after the first vaccine or placebo injection. Assay used: immunoSEQ multiplex PCR; TCRdb lists only in-frame clones, some missing. Of roughly 300,000 clones detected, 88% appear once; the ten largest clones hold approximately 5.9%.

Here the sequenced sample was peripheral blood, taken in a trial of Ad26.COV2.S vaccine versus placebo. The sequence was obtained from a person aged 18-65 years who received the Ad26.COV2.S COVID-19 vaccine or a placebo. This chain uses TRBV10-3 with TRBJ1-4; D uncertain. Written as DNA, the CDR3 is TGTGCCATCAGTGAGTTGCAGACAAATGAAAAACTGTTTTTT. Residues: CAISELQTNEKLFF.